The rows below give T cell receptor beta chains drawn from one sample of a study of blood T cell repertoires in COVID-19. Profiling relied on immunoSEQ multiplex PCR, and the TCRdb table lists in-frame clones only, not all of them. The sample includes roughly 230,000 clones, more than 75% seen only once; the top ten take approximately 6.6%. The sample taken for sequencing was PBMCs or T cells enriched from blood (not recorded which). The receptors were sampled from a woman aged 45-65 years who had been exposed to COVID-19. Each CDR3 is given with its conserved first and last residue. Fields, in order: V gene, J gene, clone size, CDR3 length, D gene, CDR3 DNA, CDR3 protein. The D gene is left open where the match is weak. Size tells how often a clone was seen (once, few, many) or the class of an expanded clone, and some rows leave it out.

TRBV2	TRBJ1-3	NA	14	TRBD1	TGTGCCAGCTTCAGGGGGCGCTCTGGAAACACCATATATTTT	CASFRGRSGNTIYF
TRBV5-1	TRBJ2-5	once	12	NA	TGCGCCAGCAGCGCTGGGGAGGAGACCCAGTACTTC	CASSAGEETQYF
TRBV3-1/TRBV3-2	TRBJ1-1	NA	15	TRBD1	TGTGCCAGCAGCCAAGGACAGGGGGCAAACACTGAAGCTTTCTTT	CASSQGQGANTEAFF
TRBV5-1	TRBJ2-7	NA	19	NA	TGCGCCAGCCGCTTGTCACGGGTCGGGGGACTCCGGAGCTCCTACGAGCAGTACTTC	CASRLSRVGGLRSSYEQYF
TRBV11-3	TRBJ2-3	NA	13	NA	TGTGCCAGCAGCAGAGAGAGCACAGATACGCAGTATTTT	CASSRESTDTQYF
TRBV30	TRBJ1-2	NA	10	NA	TGTGCCTCCCTAGCTAGCGGCTACACCTTC	CASLASGYTF
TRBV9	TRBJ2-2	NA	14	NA	TGTGCCAGCAGCGTTGAAAGCAACACCGGGGAGCTGTTTTTT	CASSVESNTGELFF
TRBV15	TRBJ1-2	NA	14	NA	TGTGCCACCAGCAGAGAACAGGAAAACTATGGCTACACCTTC	CATSREQENYGYTF
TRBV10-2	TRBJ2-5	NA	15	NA	TGCGCCAGCAGTGCCAGCGCGGGGACGGGGGAGACCCAGTACTTC	CASSASAGTGETQYF
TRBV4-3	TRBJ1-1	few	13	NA	TGCGCCAGCAGCCAAGGCTCTAACGCTGAAGCTTTCTTT	CASSQGSNAEAFF
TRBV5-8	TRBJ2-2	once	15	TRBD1	TGTGCCAGCAGTCTGGGACAGGTTTACACCGGGGAGCTGTTTTTT	CASSLGQVYTGELFF
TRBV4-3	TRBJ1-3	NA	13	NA	TGCGCCAGCAGCCAAGGAGCGTCCGACACCATATATTTT	CASSQGASDTIYF
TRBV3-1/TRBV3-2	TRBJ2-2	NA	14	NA	TGTGCCAGCAGCTCCGGGACAAGTACCGGGGAGCTGTTTTTT	CASSSGTSTGELFF
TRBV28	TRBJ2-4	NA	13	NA	TGTGCCAGCTGGGGCCAGAATAAAAACATTCAGTACTTC	CASWGQNKNIQYF
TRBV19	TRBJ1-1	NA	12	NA	TGTGCCAGTAGCCCAGGACAGCGTGAAGCTTTCTTT	CASSPGQREAFF
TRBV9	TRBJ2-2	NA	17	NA	TGTGCCAGCAGCGTAGCTCGTGGCAGCGCGAACACCGGGGAGCTGTTTTTT	CASSVARGSANTGELFF
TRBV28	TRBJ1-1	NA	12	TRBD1	TGTGCCAGCAGTTTCAGGGGGGACACAGCTTTCTTT	CASSFRGDTAFF
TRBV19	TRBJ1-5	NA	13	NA	TGTGCCAGTTCTACAGGGAGAGAACAGCCCCAGCATTTT	CASSTGREQPQHF
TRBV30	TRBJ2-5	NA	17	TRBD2	TGTGCCTGGAGTCCCATCGGACTAGCGGGCGACCAAGAGACCCAGTACTTC	CAWSPIGLAGDQETQYF
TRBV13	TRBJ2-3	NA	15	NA	TGTGCCAGCAGCTTAGGCCGGAGTGGGTCAGATACGCAGTATTTT	CASSLGRSGSDTQYF
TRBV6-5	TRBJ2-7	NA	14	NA	TGTGCCAGCAGTCTCAGGGACTCCTCCTACGAGCAGTACTTC	CASSLRDSSYEQYF
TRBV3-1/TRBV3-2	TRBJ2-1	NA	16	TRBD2	TGTGCCAGCAGCCAAGGACTACGGGGGGGCCGGGATGAGCAGTTCTTC	CASSQGLRGGRDEQFF
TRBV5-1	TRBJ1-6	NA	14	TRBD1	TGCGCCAGCGGTCCCGGACAGGGAGGGTCACCCCTCCACTTT	CASGPGQGGSPLHF
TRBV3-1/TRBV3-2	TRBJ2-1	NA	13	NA	TGTGCCAGCAGCCAAAGGCAGGTCAATGAGCAGTTCTTC	CASSQRQVNEQFF
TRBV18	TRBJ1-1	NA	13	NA	TGTGCCAGCTCACCAGACAGCAACACTGAAGCTTTCTTT	CASSPDSNTEAFF
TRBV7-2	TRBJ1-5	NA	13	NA	TGTGCCAGCAGCTTTTCAGGGATGCAGCCCCAGCATTTT	CASSFSGMQPQHF
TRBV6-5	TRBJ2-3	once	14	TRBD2	TGTGCCAGCGAGACTAGCGGGGGGGCAGATACGCAGTATTTT	CASETSGGADTQYF
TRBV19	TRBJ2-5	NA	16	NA	TGTGCCAGTAGCGATCCCTCATCTAGCTTTGGGGAGACCCAGTACTTC	CASSDPSSSFGETQYF
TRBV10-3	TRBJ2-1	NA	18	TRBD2	TGTGCCATCAGTGCAGTCCCGGGACTAGCGGGGGGGCTAAATGAGCAGTTCTTC	CAISAVPGLAGGLNEQFF
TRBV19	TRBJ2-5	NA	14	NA	TGTGCCAGTAGTATCGGGCTAGCGCGGGAGACCCAGTACTTC	CASSIGLARETQYF
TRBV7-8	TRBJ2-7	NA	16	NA	TGTGCCAGCAGCGCGCCCGTTCCGGACGGGGCCTACGAGCAGTACTTC	CASSAPVPDGAYEQYF
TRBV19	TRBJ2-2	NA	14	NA	TGTGCCAGTAGCCTTGACTGGGACACCGGGGAGCTGTTTTTT	CASSLDWDTGELFF